The entry that follows covers one T cell receptor (beta chain) sequence. The Seattle patients joined while their infection was active and were tracked longitudinally afterward. Methods used by the authors: Nucleated cell number was recorded as an estimate derived from reference gene primer amplification. Generated by immunoSEQ multiplex PCR, the TCRdb table keeps only in-frame clones and is missing some. The DNA was the basis for D and trimming; V, J and clone size are from that table. The table shows over 450,000 clones, with approximately 91% occurring only once. This entry is derived from a study of blood T cell repertoires in COVID-19. Study summary: The analysed material was cDNA or gDNA that came from T cells, B-cell-depleted T cells, or PBMCs.

The sequence was collected from a woman between 45 and 65 years old with COVID-19, enrolled during active disease. Input material: peripheral blood.

CDR3 region: CATLSRGGGTPSYNEQFF. Here the CDR3 DNA reads TGTGCCACCCTTTCGCGCGGGGGGGGGACACCTTCCTACAATGAGCAGTTCTTC. The V gene is TRBV24-1, the J gene TRBJ2-1; 9 bases agree with TRBD2. The V gene's germline CDR1 is KGHDR and CDR2 SFDVKD. The junction had 15 bases not matched to a gene; V was cut back by 9 bases and J by 1 base. The CDR3 is 18 amino acids.